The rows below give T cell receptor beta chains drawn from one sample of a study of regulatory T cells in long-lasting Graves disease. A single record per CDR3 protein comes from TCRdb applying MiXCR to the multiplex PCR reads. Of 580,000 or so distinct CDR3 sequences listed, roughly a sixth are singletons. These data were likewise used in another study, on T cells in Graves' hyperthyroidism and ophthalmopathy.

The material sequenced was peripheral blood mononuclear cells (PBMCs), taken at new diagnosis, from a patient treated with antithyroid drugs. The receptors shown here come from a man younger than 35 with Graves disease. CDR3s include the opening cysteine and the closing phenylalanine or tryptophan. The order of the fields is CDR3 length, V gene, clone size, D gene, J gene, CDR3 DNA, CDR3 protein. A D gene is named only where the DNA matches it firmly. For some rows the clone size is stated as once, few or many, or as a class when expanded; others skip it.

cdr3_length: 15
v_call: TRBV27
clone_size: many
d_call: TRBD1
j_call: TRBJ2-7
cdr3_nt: TGTGCCAGCAGCCGGACAGGGGGCGCGACCTACGAGCAGTACTTC
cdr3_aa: CASSRTGGATYEQYF

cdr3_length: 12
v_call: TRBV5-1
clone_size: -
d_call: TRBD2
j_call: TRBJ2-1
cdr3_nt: TGCGCCAGCAGCTTGGTAGCGGGAGACGAGTTCTTC
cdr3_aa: CASSLVAGDEFF

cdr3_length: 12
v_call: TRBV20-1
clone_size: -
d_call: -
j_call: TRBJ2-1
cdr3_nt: TGCAGTGCTAGAGATGTGGGTCCCGGGCAGTTCTTC
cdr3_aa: CSARDVGPGQFF

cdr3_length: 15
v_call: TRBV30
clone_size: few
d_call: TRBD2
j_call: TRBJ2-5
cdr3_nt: TGTGCCCGGGGGAGCCTAGCGGGAGGGTCCGGGACCCAGTACTTC
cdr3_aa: CARGSLAGGSGTQYF

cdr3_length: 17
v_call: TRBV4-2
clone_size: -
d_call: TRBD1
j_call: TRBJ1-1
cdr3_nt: TGTGCCAGCAGCCCTTCCCGCCGGGACAGGGTAGGCACTGAAGCTTTCTTT
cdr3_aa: CASSPSRRDRVGTEAFF

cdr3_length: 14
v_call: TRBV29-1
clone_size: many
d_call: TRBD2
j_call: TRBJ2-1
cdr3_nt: TGCAGCACCGAGCCGGGACTAGCTTACAATGAGCAGTTCTTC
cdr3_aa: CSTEPGLAYNEQFF

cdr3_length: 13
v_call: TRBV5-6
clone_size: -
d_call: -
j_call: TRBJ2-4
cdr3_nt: TGTGCCAGCAGCTTGGCGGCCAAAAACATTCAGTACTTC
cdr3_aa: CASSLAAKNIQYF

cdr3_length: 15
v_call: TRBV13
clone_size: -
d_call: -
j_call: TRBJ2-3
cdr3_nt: TGTGCCAGCAGCTTCTATACCACTAGCACAGATACGCAGTATTTT
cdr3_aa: CASSFYTTSTDTQYF

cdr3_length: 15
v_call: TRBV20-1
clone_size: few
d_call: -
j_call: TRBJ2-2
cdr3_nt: TGCAGTGCTAGAGAGGGGAGGCTAAACACCGGGGAGCTGTTTTTT
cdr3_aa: CSAREGRLNTGELFF

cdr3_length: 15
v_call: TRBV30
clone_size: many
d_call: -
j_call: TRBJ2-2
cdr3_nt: TGTGCCTGGAGTGTATCCCCCCGGGGAACCGGGGAGCTGTTTTTT
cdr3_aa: CAWSVSPRGTGELFF

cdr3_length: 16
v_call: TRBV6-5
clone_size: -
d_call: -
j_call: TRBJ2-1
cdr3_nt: TGTGCCAGCAGTTACTACCCGCGGACAGAATTCAATGAGCAGTTCTTC
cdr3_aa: CASSYYPRTEFNEQFF

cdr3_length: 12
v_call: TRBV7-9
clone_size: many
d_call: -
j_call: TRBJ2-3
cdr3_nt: TGTGCCAGCAGCATCAGTACAGATACGCAGTATTTT
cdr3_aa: CASSISTDTQYF

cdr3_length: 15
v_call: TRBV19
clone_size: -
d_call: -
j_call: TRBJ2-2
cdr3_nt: TGTGCCAGTAGTATCTTCGGCAGGGGCTACCAGGAGCTGTTTTTT
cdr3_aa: CASSIFGRGYQELFF

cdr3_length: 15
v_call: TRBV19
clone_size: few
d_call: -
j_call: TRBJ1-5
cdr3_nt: TGTGCCAGTAGTCCGGATGTCAGGGAGTATCAGCCCCAGCATTTT
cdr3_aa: CASSPDVREYQPQHF

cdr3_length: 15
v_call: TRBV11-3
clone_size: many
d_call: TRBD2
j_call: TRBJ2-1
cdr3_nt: TGTGCCAGCAGCTTAGGACTAGCGTCCTTGGGTGAGCAGTTCTTC
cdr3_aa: CASSLGLASLGEQFF

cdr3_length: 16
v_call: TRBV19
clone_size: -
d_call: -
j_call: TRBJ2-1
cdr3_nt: TGTGCCAGTTCCATCCGGGTCGGGAGCTCCTACAATGAGCAGTTCTTC
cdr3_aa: CASSIRVGSSYNEQFF

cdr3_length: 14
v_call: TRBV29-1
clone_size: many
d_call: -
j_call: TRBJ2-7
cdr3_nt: TGCAGCGTTTTGGTTGGCAGGTCTTCCTACGAGCAGTACTTC
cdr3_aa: CSVLVGRSSYEQYF

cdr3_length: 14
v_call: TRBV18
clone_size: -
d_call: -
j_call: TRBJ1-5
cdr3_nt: TGTGCCAGCTCGATACAGGGAAAGGCTCAGCCCCAGCATTTT
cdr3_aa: CASSIQGKAQPQHF

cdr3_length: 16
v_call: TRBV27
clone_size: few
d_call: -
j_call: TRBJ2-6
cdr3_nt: TGTGCCAGCAGTTCCTACAGGGCTCCTGGGGCCAACGTCCTGACTTTC
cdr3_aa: CASSSYRAPGANVLTF

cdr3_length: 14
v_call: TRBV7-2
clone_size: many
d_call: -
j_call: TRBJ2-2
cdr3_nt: TGTGCCAGCAGCCCCAGATTCGGGACCGGGGAGCTGTTTTTT
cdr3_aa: CASSPRFGTGELFF

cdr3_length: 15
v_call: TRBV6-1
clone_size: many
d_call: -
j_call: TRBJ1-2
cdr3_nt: TGTGCCAGCAGTCCTCCGGGCGGACAGTTCGGCGGCTACACCTTC
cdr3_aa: CASSPPGGQFGGYTF

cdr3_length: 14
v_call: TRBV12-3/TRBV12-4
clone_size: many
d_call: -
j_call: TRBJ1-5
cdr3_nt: TGTGCCAGCAGCGGGCCCTTATTCAATCAGCCCCAGCATTTT
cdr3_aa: CASSGPLFNQPQHF

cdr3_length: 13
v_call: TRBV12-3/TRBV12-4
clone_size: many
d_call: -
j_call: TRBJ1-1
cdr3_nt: TGTGCCAGCAGTTTTCTCATGAACACTGAAGCTTTCTTT
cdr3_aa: CASSFLMNTEAFF

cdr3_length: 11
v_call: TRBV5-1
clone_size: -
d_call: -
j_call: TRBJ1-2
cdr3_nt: TGCGCCAGCAGCCCGGTCTATGGCTACACCTTC
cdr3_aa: CASSPVYGYTF

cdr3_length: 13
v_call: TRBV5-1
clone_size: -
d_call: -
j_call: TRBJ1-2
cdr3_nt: TGCGCCAGCAGCTTGGCCGGCACGGATGGCTACACCTTC
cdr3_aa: CASSLAGTDGYTF

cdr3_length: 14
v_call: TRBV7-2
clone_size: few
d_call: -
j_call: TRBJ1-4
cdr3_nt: TGTGCCAGCAAAGGGGGTCGGTCTAATGAAAAACTGTTTTTT
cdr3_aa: CASKGGRSNEKLFF

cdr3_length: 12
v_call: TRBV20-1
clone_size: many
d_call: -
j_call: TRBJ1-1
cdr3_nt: TGCAGTGCTACCAGGGGTAGGGCTGAAGCTTTCTTT
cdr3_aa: CSATRGRAEAFF

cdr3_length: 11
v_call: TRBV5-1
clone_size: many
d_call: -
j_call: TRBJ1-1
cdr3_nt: TGCGCCAGCAGGACAGACACTGAAGCTTTCTTT
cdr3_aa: CASRTDTEAFF

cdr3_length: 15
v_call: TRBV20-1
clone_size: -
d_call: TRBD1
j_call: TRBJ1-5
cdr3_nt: TGCAGTGAGCGGGACAGGGGTCCGGTCAGCCAGCCCCAGCATTTT
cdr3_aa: CSERDRGPVSQPQHF

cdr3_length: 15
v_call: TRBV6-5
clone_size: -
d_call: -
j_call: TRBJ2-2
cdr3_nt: TGTGCCAGCAGTTTTGTTGGGGCGACCACCGGGGAGCTGTTTTTT
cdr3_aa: CASSFVGATTGELFF

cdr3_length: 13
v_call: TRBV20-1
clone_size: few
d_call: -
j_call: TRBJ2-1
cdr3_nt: TGCAGTGCTAGCCGTAACAGGGACAATGAGCAGTTCTTC
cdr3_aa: CSASRNRDNEQFF

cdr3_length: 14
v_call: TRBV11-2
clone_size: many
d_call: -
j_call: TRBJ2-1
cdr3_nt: TGTGCCAGCAGCTTAGAGGTAGCGCCGACTGAGCAGTTCTTC
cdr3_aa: CASSLEVAPTEQFF

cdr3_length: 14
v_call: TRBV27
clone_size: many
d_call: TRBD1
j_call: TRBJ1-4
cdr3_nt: TGTGCCAGCAGCGGGACAGGGGATCGGGAAAAACTGTTTTTT
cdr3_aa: CASSGTGDREKLFF

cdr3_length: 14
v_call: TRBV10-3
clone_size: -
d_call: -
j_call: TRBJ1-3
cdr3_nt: TGTGCCATCAGAGCGACTTACCCTGGAAACACCATATATTTT
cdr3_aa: CAIRATYPGNTIYF

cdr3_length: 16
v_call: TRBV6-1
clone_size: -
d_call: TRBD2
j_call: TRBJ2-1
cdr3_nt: TGTGCCAGCAGTGAAGGAGCGGGGAGCTCCTACAATGAGCAGTTCTTC
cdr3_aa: CASSEGAGSSYNEQFF

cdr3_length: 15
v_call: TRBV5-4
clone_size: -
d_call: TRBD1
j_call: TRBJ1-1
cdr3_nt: TGTGCCAGCAGCGTAACAGGGGGCGCGAGGACTGAAGCTTTCTTT
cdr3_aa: CASSVTGGARTEAFF

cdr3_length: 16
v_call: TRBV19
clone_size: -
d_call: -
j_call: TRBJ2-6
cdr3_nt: TGTGCCAGTAGTCCCCAGAGGCCCCCTGGGGCCAACGTCCTGACTTTC
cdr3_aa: CASSPQRPPGANVLTF

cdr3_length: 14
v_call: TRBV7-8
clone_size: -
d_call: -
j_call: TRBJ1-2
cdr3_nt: TGTGCCAGCAGCTACCCGGAGAGGAACGGTGGCTACACCTTC
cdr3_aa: CASSYPERNGGYTF

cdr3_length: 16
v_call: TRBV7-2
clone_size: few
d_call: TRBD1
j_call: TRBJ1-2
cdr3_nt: TGTGCCAGCAGCTTAGCACCGGGACAGACTCTTGGTGGCTACACCTTC
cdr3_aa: CASSLAPGQTLGGYTF

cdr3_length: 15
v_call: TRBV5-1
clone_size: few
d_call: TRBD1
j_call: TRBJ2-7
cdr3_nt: TGCGCCAGCAGCTTAGACGGACAGGGGGGCGGCGAGCAGTACTTC
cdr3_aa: CASSLDGQGGGEQYF